Here is one T cell receptor beta chain with its context. The CDR3 length is 16 residues. J gave up 0 bases and V 5 bases, and 5 bases lay outside the gene matches. CDR1 is SEHNR, CDR2 FQNEAQ, per germline (reference sequence). This record comes from a study of blood T cells in healthy people across ages. A J-beta primer mix and a sample-barcoded 5' primer were used in a second PCR of about 7 to 12 cycles. From the 5' RACE reads, TCRdb called clonotypes with MiXCR, one entry per CDR3 protein. Here the sample spans roughly 790,000 distinct CDR3 sequences, more than 40% being singletons. The sequenced material came from blood. The receptor was derived from a woman aged 55-69 years in good health. The V gene is TRBV7-9, the J gene TRBJ1-2, with 11 bases lining up with TRBD1. The CDR3 sequence: CASSRGQGAPNYGYTF. The CDR3 DNA reads TGTGCCAGCAGCCGCGGACAGGGGGCCCCTAACTATGGCTACACCTTC.